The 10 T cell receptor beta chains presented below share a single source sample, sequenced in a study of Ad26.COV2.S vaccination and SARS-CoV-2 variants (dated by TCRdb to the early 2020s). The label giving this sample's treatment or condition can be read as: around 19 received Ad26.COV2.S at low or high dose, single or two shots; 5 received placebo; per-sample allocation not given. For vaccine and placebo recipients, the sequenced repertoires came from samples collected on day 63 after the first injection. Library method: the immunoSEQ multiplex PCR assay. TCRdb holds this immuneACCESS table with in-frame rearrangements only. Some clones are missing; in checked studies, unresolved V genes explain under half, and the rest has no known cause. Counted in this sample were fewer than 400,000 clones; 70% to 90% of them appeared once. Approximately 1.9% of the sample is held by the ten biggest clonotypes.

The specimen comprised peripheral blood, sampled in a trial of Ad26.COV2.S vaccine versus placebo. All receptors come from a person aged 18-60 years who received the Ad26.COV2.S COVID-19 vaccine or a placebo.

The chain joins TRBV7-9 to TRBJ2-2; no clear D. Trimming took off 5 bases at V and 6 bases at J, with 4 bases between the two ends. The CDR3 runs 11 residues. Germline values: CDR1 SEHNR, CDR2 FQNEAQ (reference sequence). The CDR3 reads CASSPPGELFF. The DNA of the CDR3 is TGTGCCAGCAGCCCACCCGGGGAGCTGTTTTTT.

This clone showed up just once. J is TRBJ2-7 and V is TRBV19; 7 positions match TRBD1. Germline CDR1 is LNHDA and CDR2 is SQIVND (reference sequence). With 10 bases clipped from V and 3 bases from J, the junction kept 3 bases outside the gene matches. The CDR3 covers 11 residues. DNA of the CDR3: TGTGCCACAGGACAGGTCTACGAGCAGTACTTC. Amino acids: CATGQVYEQYF.

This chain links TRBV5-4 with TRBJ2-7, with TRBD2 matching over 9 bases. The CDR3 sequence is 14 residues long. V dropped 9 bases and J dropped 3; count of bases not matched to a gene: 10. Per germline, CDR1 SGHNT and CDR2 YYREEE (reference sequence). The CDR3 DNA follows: TGTGCCATCTCAAGGACTAGCGAGGACTACGAGCAGTACTTC. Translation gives CAISRTSEDYEQYF.

The CDR3 DNA follows: TGCGCCAGCAGCCAAGATCAGGGGGCAAGGTATAATTCACCCCTCCACTTT. The encoded protein is CASSQDQGARYNSPLHF. V gene TRBV4-1 combines with J gene TRBJ1-6, with 8 bases lining up with TRBD1. J gave up 4 bases and V 0 bases, and 5 bases lay outside the gene matches. This CDR3 is 17 amino acids long. The V gene's germline CDR1 is MGHRA and CDR2 YSYEKL.

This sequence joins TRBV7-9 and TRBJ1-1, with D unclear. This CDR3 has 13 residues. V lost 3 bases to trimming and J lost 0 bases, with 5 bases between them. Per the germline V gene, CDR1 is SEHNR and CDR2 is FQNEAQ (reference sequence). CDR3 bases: TGTGCCAGCAGCTTCCACATGAACACTGAAGCTTTCTTT. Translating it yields CASSFHMNTEAFF.

The chain's CDR3 is CASSQLVAGGRYEQYF. CDR3 coding DNA: TGCGCCAGCAGCCAATTAGTAGCGGGAGGGAGATACGAGCAGTACTTC. The rearrangement joins TRBV4-1 to TRBJ2-7; TRBD2 aligns across 11 bases. Germline V gene sequence: CDR1 MGHRA, CDR2 YSYEKL. The CDR3 is made up of 16 amino acids. The V segment lost 2 bases and the J segment 4 bases; nucleotides outside the gene matches: 7.

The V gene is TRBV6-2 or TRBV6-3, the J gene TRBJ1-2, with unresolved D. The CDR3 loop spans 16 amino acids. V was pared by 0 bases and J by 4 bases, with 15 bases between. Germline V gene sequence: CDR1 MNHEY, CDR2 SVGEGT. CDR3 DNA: TGTGCCAGCAGTTACTCGCTCTCCGCCCCTCTCTATGGCTACACCTTC. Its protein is CASSYSLSAPLYGYTF.

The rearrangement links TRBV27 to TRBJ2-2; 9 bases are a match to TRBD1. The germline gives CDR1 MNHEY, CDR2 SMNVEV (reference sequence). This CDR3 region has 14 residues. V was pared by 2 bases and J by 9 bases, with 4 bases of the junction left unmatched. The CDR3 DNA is TGTGCCAGCAGTTTAGGTACAGGGGGCCGGGAGCTGTTTTTT. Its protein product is CASSLGTGGRELFF.

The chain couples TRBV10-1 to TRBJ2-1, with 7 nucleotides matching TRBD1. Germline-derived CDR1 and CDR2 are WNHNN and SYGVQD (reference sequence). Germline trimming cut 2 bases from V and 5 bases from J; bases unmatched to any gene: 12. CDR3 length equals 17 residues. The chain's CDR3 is CASSEPKIDRVDNEQFF. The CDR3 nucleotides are TGCGCCAGCAGTGAGCCCAAAATCGACAGGGTCGACAATGAGCAGTTCTTC.

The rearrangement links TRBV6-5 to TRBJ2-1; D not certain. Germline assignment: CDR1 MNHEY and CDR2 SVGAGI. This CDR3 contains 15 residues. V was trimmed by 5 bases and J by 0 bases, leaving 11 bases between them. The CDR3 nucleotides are TGTGCCAGCAGTAGCACTCCCAGCTCCTACAATGAGCAGTTCTTC. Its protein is CASSSTPSSYNEQFF.